This is a list of T cell receptor beta chains from one sample in a study of CD4 T cells in relation to SARS-CoV-2 and coronaviruses. The data were produced by immunoSEQ multiplex PCR, yet TCRdb's version contains in-frame clones alone and is incomplete. Among 25,000 to 30,000 clones listed, 74% were seen once. These TCRs' antigens remain unknown. Material for sequencing was CD4+ T cells from PBMCs, cultured in vitro. The receptor source for this set is a human donor in good health. The CDR3 runs from the conserved cysteine through the conserved F or W. D genes are given only for firm matches. Clone size, where shown, is once, few, many, or a class for clones that have expanded.

D gene: -
clone size: -
J gene: TRBJ2-2
V gene: TRBV5-1
CDR3 DNA: TGCGCCAGCAGCTTGAGGGCAGGGGAGAACACCGGGGAGCTGTTTTTT
CDR3 protein: CASSLRAGENTGELFF

D gene: -
clone size: -
J gene: TRBJ2-1
V gene: TRBV12-3/TRBV12-4
CDR3 DNA: TGTGCCAGCAGCGAGCTAGCTACCAATGAGCAGTTCTTC
CDR3 protein: CASSELATNEQFF

D gene: TRBD2
clone size: -
J gene: TRBJ2-7
V gene: TRBV28
CDR3 DNA: TGTGCCAGCAGTCCGGCGGGGGGTCGCTCCTACGAGCAGTACTTC
CDR3 protein: CASSPAGGRSYEQYF

D gene: -
clone size: -
J gene: TRBJ1-1
V gene: TRBV4-1
CDR3 DNA: TGCGCCAGCAGCCAACCGGGGCGAGGGGGGGCTTTCTTT
CDR3 protein: CASSQPGRGGAFF

D gene: -
clone size: -
J gene: TRBJ2-7
V gene: TRBV6-1
CDR3 DNA: TGTGCCAGCAGTGAAGACGAGCGACCTAGGGACGAGCAGTACTTC
CDR3 protein: CASSEDERPRDEQYF

D gene: -
clone size: -
J gene: TRBJ1-4
V gene: TRBV19
CDR3 DNA: TGTGCCAGTAGTATCGGGCAGTATAATGAAAAACTGTTTTTT
CDR3 protein: CASSIGQYNEKLFF

D gene: -
clone size: -
J gene: TRBJ2-7
V gene: TRBV18
CDR3 DNA: TGTGCCAGCTCACCACCGGGCCCCTCCCTGGAGCAGTACTTC
CDR3 protein: CASSPPGPSLEQYF

D gene: -
clone size: -
J gene: TRBJ1-2
V gene: TRBV24-1
CDR3 DNA: TGTGCCACCAGTGATCTGAGGGGCTACACCTTC
CDR3 protein: CATSDLRGYTF

D gene: -
clone size: -
J gene: TRBJ1-1
V gene: TRBV27
CDR3 DNA: TGTGCCAGCAGTTTGGTCGGGGTCGGCAAGAGGAACACTGAAGCTTTCTTT
CDR3 protein: CASSLVGVGKRNTEAFF

D gene: -
clone size: -
J gene: TRBJ2-1
V gene: TRBV4-3
CDR3 DNA: TGCGCCAGCAGCCAAGAAAGTCGTTCCTACAATGAGCAGTTCTTC
CDR3 protein: CASSQESRSYNEQFF

D gene: -
clone size: -
J gene: TRBJ1-5
V gene: TRBV23-1
CDR3 DNA: TGCGCCAGCAGATCTACGGGAAGCCTTAATCAGCCCCAGCATTTT
CDR3 protein: CASRSTGSLNQPQHF

D gene: TRBD1
clone size: -
J gene: TRBJ1-2
V gene: TRBV5-1
CDR3 DNA: TGCGCCAGCAGCCCCCCTTTGTTAGCGCGAGGGGGCGGCTACACCTTC
CDR3 protein: CASSPPLLARGGGYTF

D gene: -
clone size: -
J gene: TRBJ2-3
V gene: TRBV7-9
CDR3 DNA: TGTGCCAGCAGCTTGGGGGGGCCAGATACGCAGTATTTT
CDR3 protein: CASSLGGPDTQYF

D gene: -
clone size: -
J gene: TRBJ2-7
V gene: TRBV4-3
CDR3 DNA: TGCGCCAGCAGCAACATGGACGGGCTGGAGCAGTACTTC
CDR3 protein: CASSNMDGLEQYF

D gene: -
clone size: -
J gene: TRBJ1-1
V gene: TRBV29-1
CDR3 DNA: TGCAGCGTTGAAGATCGGGGGGCAGGGACTGAAGCTTTCTTT
CDR3 protein: CSVEDRGAGTEAFF

D gene: TRBD1
clone size: few
J gene: TRBJ1-5
V gene: TRBV19
CDR3 DNA: TGTGCCAGTAGTATCCCCGGGACAGGGGGACGTCGGCAGCCCCAGCATTTT
CDR3 protein: CASSIPGTGGRRQPQHF

D gene: -
clone size: -
J gene: TRBJ2-1
V gene: TRBV21-1
CDR3 DNA: TGTGCCAATGCCGGGACTTTGGCCCACGAGCAGTTCTTC
CDR3 protein: CANAGTLAHEQFF

D gene: -
clone size: -
J gene: TRBJ2-1
V gene: TRBV5-4
CDR3 DNA: TGTGCCAGCAGCCGGGCCCCGGGGGATGAGCAGTTCTTC
CDR3 protein: CASSRAPGDEQFF

D gene: TRBD1
clone size: -
J gene: TRBJ1-2
V gene: TRBV6-5
CDR3 DNA: TGTGCCAGCAGTTACGAACAGGGGAACTATGGCTACACCTTC
CDR3 protein: CASSYEQGNYGYTF

D gene: -
clone size: once
J gene: TRBJ2-3
V gene: TRBV9
CDR3 DNA: TGTGCCAGCAGCGTAGACGGGAGAGGTACAGATACGCAGTATTTT
CDR3 protein: CASSVDGRGTDTQYF

D gene: -
clone size: -
J gene: TRBJ2-3
V gene: TRBV6-5
CDR3 DNA: TGTGCCAGCAGTTACCAAGCTGGCCTGACAGATACGCAGTATTTT
CDR3 protein: CASSYQAGLTDTQYF

D gene: -
clone size: -
J gene: TRBJ1-2
V gene: TRBV5-1
CDR3 DNA: TGCGCCAGCAGCTTGGACCGTTATGGCTACACCTTC
CDR3 protein: CASSLDRYGYTF

D gene: -
clone size: -
J gene: TRBJ2-3
V gene: TRBV10-3
CDR3 DNA: TGTGCCATCAGTGTACTGGATACGCAGTATTTT
CDR3 protein: CAISVLDTQYF

D gene: -
clone size: -
J gene: TRBJ2-5
V gene: TRBV28
CDR3 DNA: TGTGCCAGCAGCGGGGAAGGCGTCGGGCAAGAGACCCAGTACTTC
CDR3 protein: CASSGEGVGQETQYF

D gene: -
clone size: -
J gene: TRBJ2-3
V gene: TRBV6-5
CDR3 DNA: TGTGCCAGCGGGGAAACAGATACGCAGTATTTT
CDR3 protein: CASGETDTQYF

D gene: TRBD1
clone size: -
J gene: TRBJ1-3
V gene: TRBV10-3
CDR3 DNA: TGTGCCATCAGTGTTGGACAGGGAAGAAACACCATATATTTT
CDR3 protein: CAISVGQGRNTIYF

D gene: TRBD1
clone size: -
J gene: TRBJ2-5
V gene: TRBV19
CDR3 DNA: TGTGCCAGCTCACAGGGGGCAGAGACCCAGTACTTC
CDR3 protein: CASSQGAETQYF

D gene: -
clone size: -
J gene: TRBJ1-1
V gene: TRBV20-1
CDR3 DNA: TGCAGTGCTAGTACCAAAGGGGGGTTCACTGAAGCTTTCTTT
CDR3 protein: CSASTKGGFTEAFF

D gene: -
clone size: -
J gene: TRBJ1-5
V gene: TRBV21-1
CDR3 DNA: TGTGCCAGCAGGCAGGGGGACGGGCCCCAGCATTTT
CDR3 protein: CASRQGDGPQHF

D gene: -
clone size: few
J gene: TRBJ1-5
V gene: TRBV5-1
CDR3 DNA: TGCGCCAGCAGCTTGGAAGGGACGGGGCAGCCCCAGCATTTT
CDR3 protein: CASSLEGTGQPQHF

D gene: TRBD2
clone size: -
J gene: TRBJ2-2
V gene: TRBV10-3
CDR3 DNA: TGTGCCATCAGTGGGGGGACTAGCGGGTTCGCCGGGGAGCTGTTTTTT
CDR3 protein: CAISGGTSGFAGELFF

D gene: TRBD2
clone size: once
J gene: TRBJ2-7
V gene: TRBV4-2
CDR3 DNA: TGTGCCAGCAGCCAATTATGGGGGGGCTACGAGCAGTACTTC
CDR3 protein: CASSQLWGGYEQYF

D gene: -
clone size: -
J gene: TRBJ1-6
V gene: TRBV7-9
CDR3 DNA: TGTGCCAGCAGCTTAGACAGCTCCTATAATTCACCCCTCCACTTT
CDR3 protein: CASSLDSSYNSPLHF